One and the same sample provided the 11 T cell receptor beta chains below, sequenced in a study of OX40 agonist ivuxolimab in advanced cancers. TCRdb's table, derived via immunoSEQ multiplex PCR, lists solely in-frame clones and lacks some. The table includes about 80,000 clones, approximately 95% detected once. Here the sequenced sample was CD4+ or CD8+ T cells sorted from blood, taken in a trial of the OX40 agonist ivuxolimab. These receptors were collected from an adult with an advanced solid tumor such as melanoma, head and neck, liver or kidney cancer.

The J gene is TRBJ2-2, the V gene TRBV6-5; D unresolved. The CDR3 is made up of 13 amino acids. V was clipped by 6 bases and J by 6 bases, with 11 bases between them. Germline V gives CDR1 MNHEY, CDR2 SVGAGI. CDR3 sequence reads: CASSQIGSGELFF. The CDR3 bases are TGTGCCAGCAGCCAGATAGGGTCCGGGGAGCTGTTTTTT.

The rearrangement joins TRBV18 to TRBJ1-2; D remains unclear. Trimming took off 4 bases at V and 3 bases at J, with 9 bases between the two ends. The CDR3 is 13 residues long. Germline V gives CDR1 KGHSH, CDR2 LQKENI. In DNA form, the CDR3 reads TGTGCCAGCTCACACCAAGGGTACTATGGCTACACCTTC. This sequence encodes CASSHQGYYGYTF.

V gene TRBV7-6 combines with J gene TRBJ2-5; 13 bases fit TRBD2. This CDR3 has 17 residues. Germline CDR1 and CDR2: SGHVS and FNYEAQ. V was clipped by 5 bases and J by 4 bases; unmatched bases: 10. The CDR3 loop is CASSGGRLAGGLETQYF. The CDR3 coding sequence is TGTGCCAGCAGCGGAGGTAGACTAGCGGGGGGCCTAGAGACCCAGTACTTC.

The J gene is TRBJ1-1, the V gene TRBV18; TRBD1 is a possible D gene (6 bases). The CDR3 has 15 residues. Germline V gene data show CDR1 as KGHSH and CDR2 as LQKENI. Trimming stripped 3 bases from V and 5 bases from J, with 16 bases between. In DNA form, the CDR3 reads TGTGCCAGCTCACCTCTTACGGGGGGCCGTACTGAAGCTTTCTTT. Translation: CASSPLTGGRTEAFF. The full variable domain, its missing parts supplied by reference TRBV18 and TRBJ1-1, is NAGVMQNPRHLVRRRGQEARLRCSPMKGHSHVYWYRQLPEEGLKFMVYLQKENIIDESGMPKERFSAEFPKEGPSILRIQQVVRGDSAAYFCASSPLTGGRTEAFFGQGTRLTVV.

The chain has TRBV7-8 and TRBJ2-5; no clear D. Trimming removed 5 bases from V and 1 base from J, with 14 bases in between. Germline values: CDR1 SGHVS, CDR2 FQNEAQ. This CDR3 has 15 amino acids. The CDR3 region has the DNA TGTGCCAGCAGCGGCACGATAGGACGCCAAGAGACCCAGTACTTC. Protein: CASSGTIGRQETQYF.

V is TRBV29-1 and J is TRBJ2-7, with TRBD1 as a possible D gene (6 bases). The CDR3 sequence is 15 residues long. CDR1 and CDR2 from the germline V gene are SQVTM and ANQGSEA. V was shortened by 6 bases and J by 0 bases, with 18 bases between the two germline ends. This chain's CDR3 is CSVAPPGAYSYEQYF. CDR3 bases: TGCAGCGTCGCCCCCCCAGGGGCCTACTCCTACGAGCAGTACTTC.

The gene calls are TRBV5-1 and TRBJ1-1; 8 bases align to TRBD1. CDR1 and CDR2 from the germline V gene are SGHRS and YFSETQ. The CDR3 length is 16 residues. V dropped 6 bases and J dropped 1; count of bases not matched to a gene: 11. The CDR3 sequence: CASTLFGQGANTEAFF. As DNA, the CDR3 is TGCGCCAGCACCCTATTTGGCCAGGGGGCGAACACTGAAGCTTTCTTT.

The chain combines TRBV27 with TRBJ1-2, with 9 positions matching TRBD1. CDR1 MNHEY and CDR2 SMNVEV come from the germline V gene (reference sequence). The CDR3 totals 13 residues. The V segment lost 8 bases and the J segment 1 base; nucleotides outside the gene matches: 2. The CDR3 loop is CASWGQGNYGYTF. CDR3 bases: TGTGCCAGCTGGGGACAGGGTAACTATGGCTACACCTTC.

The rearrangement uses TRBV7-2 and TRBJ1-5, with 8 positions matching TRBD1. The CDR3 is 15 amino acids. Germline CDR1 SGHTA, CDR2 FQGNSA. Trimming cost V 5 bases and J 2 bases; bases outside gene matches: 5. This CDR3 is CASSRGQGGNQPQHF. CDR3 DNA: TGTGCCAGCAGCCGAGGACAGGGAGGCAATCAGCCCCAGCATTTT. Filled out from reference TRBV7-2 and TRBJ1-5, the complete variable domain reads GAGVSQSPSNKVTEKGKDVELRCDPISGHTALYWYRQSLGQGLEFLIYFQGNSAPDKSGLPSDRFSAERTGGSVSTLTIQRTQQEDSAVYLCASSRGQGGNQPQHFGDGTRLSIL.

The chain has TRBV5-4 and TRBJ2-5, with unresolved D. Germline V gene sequence: CDR1 SGHNT, CDR2 YYREEE (reference sequence). There are 12 residues in the CDR3. V lost 4 bases and J 7 bases, leaving 11 bases between the germline ends. CDR3 bases: TGTGCCAGCAGCGGAAGCGTGCGGACCCAGTACTTC. Translated: CASSGSVRTQYF. The whole variable domain, filled in from reference TRBV5-4 and TRBJ2-5, reads ETGVTQSPTHLIKTRGQQVTLRCSSQSGHNTVSWYQQALGQGPQFIFQYYREEENGRGNFPPRFSGLQFPNYSSELNVNALELDDSALYLCASSGSVRTQYFGPGTRLLVL.

The rearrangement links TRBV9 to TRBJ2-7; D perhaps matches TRBD2 (6 bases). The CDR3 length is 15 residues. CDR1 and CDR2 from the germline V gene are SGDLS and YYNGEE. With 0 bases removed from V and 3 bases from J, the gap between germline ends came to 13 bases. The DNA for the CDR3 is TGTGCCAGCAGCGTAGGAGCTAGCGCAGACTACGAGCAGTACTTC. It translates to CASSVGASADYEQYF.